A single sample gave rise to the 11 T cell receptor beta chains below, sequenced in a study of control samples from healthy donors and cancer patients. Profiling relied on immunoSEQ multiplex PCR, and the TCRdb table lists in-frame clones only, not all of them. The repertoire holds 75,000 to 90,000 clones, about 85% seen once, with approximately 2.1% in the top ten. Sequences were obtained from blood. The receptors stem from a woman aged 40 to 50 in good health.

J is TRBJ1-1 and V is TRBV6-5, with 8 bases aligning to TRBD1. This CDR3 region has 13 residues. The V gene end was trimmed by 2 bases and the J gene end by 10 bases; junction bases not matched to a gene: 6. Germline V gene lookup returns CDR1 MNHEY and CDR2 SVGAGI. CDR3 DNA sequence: TGTGCCAGCAGTTACGGGCAGGGGGCTAGAGCTTTCTTT. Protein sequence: CASSYGQGARAFF.

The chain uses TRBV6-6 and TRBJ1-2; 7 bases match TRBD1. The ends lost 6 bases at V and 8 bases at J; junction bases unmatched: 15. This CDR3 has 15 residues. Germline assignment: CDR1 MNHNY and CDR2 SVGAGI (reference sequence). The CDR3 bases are TGTGCCAGCAGGTCCCCTCGACAGGGTTTGGGAGGCTACACCTTC. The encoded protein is CASRSPRQGLGGYTF.

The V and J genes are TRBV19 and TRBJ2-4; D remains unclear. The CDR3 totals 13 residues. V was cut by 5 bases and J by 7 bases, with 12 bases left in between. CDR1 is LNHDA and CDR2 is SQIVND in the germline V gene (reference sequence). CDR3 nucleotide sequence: TGTGCCAGTAGTTCCCGAAATAGGAACATTCAGTACTTC. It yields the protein CASSSRNRNIQYF.

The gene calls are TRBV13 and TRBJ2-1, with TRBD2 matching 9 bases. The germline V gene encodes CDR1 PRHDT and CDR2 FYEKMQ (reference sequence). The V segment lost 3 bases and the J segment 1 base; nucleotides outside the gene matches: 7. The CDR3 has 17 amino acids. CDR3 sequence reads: CASSLAGGSVSYNEQFF. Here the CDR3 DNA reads TGTGCCAGCAGCTTGGCGGGGGGGAGCGTATCCTACAATGAGCAGTTCTTC.

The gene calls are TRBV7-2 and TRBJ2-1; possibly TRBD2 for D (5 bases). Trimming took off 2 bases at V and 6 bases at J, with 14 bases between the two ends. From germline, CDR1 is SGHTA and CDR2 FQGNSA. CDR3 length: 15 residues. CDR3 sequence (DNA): TGTGCCAGCAGCTTATTCGCGGGCCTCGCCAATGAGCAGTTCTTC. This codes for CASSLFAGLANEQFF.

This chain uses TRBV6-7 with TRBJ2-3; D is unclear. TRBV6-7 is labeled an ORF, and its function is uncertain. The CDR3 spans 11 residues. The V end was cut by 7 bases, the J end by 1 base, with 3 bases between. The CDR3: CASKGTDTQYF. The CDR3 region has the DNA TGTGCCAGCAAGGGCACAGATACGCAGTATTTT.

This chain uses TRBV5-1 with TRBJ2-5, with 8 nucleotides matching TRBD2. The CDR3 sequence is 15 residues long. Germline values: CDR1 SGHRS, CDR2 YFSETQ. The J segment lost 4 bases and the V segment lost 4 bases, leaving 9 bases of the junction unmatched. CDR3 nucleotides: TGCGCCAGCAGCAAACAAGCGGGGGTGGGAGAGACCCAGTACTTC. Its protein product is CASSKQAGVGETQYF.

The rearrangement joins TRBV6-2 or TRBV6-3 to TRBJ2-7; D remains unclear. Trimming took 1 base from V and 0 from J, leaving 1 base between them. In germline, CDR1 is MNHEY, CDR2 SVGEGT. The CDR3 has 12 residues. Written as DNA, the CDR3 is TGTGCCAGCAGTTACTACTCCTACGAGCAGTACTTC. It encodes CASSYYSYEQYF.

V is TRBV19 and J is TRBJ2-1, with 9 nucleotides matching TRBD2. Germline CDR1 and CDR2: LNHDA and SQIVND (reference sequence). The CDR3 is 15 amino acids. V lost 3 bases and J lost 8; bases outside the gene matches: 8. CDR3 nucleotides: TGTGCCAGTAGTATGGGGCGGGGGGGCCACGATGAGCAGTTCTTC. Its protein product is CASSMGRGGHDEQFF.

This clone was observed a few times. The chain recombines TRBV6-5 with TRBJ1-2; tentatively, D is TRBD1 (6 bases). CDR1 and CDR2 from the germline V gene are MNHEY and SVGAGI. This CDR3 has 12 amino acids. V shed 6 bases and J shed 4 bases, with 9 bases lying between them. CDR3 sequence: CASSGTSYGYTF. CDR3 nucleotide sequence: TGTGCCAGCAGCGGGACATCCTATGGCTACACCTTC.

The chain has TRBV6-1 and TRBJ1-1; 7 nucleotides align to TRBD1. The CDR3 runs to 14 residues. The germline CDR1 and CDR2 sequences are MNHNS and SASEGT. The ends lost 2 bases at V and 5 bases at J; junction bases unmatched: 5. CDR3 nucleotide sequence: TGTGCCAGCAGTGAAAACAGGGGAGGAACTGAAGCTTTCTTT. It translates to CASSENRGGTEAFF.